The following is a TCR beta chain sequence with its context. The target antigen is unknown. This sample is drawn from a study of cytomegalovirus exposure and HLA in healthy donors. Study outcomes and limitations: Immune exposure was documented only through CMV serostatus.

The CDR3 spans 16 residues. V lost 5 bases and J lost 8; bases outside the gene matches: 13. CDR1 and CDR2 (germline): SGHVS, FNYEAQ. The study ran its PCR with 60 Vbeta and 13 Jbeta primers. Data came from immunoSEQ multiplex PCR; TCRdb stores just in-frame clones and leaves some out. The sample lists about 120,000 clones, 80% occurring once. This clonotype was sampled from a female donor in good health and CMV-seropositive. The chain uses TRBV7-6 and TRBJ1-2, with 11 positions matching TRBD1. Sequences were obtained from PBMCs. Written as DNA, the CDR3 is TGTGCCAGCAGCCTAACCCCCGGGACAGGGGGAGAAGGCTACACCTTC. Translating it yields CASSLTPGTGGEGYTF.